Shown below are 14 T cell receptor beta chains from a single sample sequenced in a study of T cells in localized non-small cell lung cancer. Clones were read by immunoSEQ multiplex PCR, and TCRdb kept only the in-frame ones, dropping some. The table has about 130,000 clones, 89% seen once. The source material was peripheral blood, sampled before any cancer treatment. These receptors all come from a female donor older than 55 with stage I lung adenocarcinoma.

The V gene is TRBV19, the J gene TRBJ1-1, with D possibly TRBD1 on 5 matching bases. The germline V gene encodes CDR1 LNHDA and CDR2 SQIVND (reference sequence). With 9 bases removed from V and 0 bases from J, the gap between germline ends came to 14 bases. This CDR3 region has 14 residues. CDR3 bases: TGTGCCAGCGGACGGGGGATCATGAACACTGAAGCTTTCTTT. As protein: CASGRGIMNTEAFF. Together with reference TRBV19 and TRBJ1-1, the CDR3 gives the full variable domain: DGGITQSPKYLFRKEGQNVTLSCEQNLNHDAMYWYRQDPGQGLRLIYYSQIVNDFQKGDIAEGYSVSREKKESFPLTVTSAQKNPTAFYLCASGRGIMNTEAFFGQGTRLTVV.

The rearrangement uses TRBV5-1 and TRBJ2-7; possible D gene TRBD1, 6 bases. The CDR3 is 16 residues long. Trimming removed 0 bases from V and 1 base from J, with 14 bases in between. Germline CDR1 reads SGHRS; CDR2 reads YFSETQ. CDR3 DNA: TGCGCCAGCAGCTTGGGGACAACAGGGCGGTCCTACGAGCAGTACTTC. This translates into CASSLGTTGRSYEQYF.

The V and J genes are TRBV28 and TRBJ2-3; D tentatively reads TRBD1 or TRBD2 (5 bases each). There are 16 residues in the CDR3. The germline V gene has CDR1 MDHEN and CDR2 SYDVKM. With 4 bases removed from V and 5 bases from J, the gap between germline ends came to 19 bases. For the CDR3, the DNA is TGTGCCAGCAGTTCCCCCGCTAGCCCGAGGGGAGATACGCAGTATTTT. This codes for CASSSPASPRGDTQYF.

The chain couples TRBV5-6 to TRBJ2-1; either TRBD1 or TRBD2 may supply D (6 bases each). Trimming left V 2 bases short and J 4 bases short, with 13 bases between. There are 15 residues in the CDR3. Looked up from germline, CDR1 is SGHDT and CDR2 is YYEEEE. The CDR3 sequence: CASSLQGGPYNEQFF. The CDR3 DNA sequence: TGTGCCAGCAGCTTACAAGGGGGGCCTTACAATGAGCAGTTCTTC.

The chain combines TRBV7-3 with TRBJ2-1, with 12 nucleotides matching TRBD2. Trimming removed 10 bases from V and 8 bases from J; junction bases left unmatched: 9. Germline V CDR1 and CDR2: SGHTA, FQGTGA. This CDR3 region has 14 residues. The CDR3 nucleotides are TGTGCCACCTCAGCGACTAGCGGGAGTTATGAGCAGTTCTTC. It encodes CATSATSGSYEQFF.

The CDR3 DNA reads TGTGCCAGCAGTCCCACATGGGTCTGGGCCAACGTCCTGACTTTC. Its translation: CASSPTWVWANVLTF. The chain links TRBV27 to TRBJ2-6, with D unclear. The length of the CDR3 is 15 residues. Trimming removed 5 bases from V and 5 bases from J, with 13 bases in between. CDR1 and CDR2 from the germline V gene are MNHEY and SMNVEV (reference sequence).

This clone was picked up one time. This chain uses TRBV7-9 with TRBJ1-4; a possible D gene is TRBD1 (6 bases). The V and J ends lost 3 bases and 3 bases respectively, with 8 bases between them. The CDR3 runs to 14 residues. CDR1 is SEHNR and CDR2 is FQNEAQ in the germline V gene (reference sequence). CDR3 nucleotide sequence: TGTGCCAGCAGCTTCACAGGGTCTAATGAAAAACTGTTTTTT. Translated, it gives CASSFTGSNEKLFF.

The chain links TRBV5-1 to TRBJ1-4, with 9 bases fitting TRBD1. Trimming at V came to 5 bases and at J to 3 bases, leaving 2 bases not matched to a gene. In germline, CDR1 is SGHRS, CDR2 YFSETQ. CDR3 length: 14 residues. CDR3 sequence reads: CASSGDRANEKLFF. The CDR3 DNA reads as TGCGCCAGCAGTGGGGACAGGGCTAATGAAAAACTGTTTTTT. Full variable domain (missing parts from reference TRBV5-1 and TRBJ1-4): KAGVTQTPRYLIKTRGQQVTLSCSPISGHRSVSWYQQTPGQGLQFLFEYFSETQRNKGNFPGRFSGRQFSNSRSEMNVSTLELGDSALYLCASSGDRANEKLFFGSGTQLSVL.

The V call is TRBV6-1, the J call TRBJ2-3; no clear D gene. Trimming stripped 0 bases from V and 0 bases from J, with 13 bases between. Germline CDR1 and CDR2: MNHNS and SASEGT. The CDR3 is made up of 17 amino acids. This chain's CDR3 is CASSEALPGTSTDTQYF. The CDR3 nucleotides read TGTGCCAGCAGTGAAGCGTTACCGGGCACGAGCACAGATACGCAGTATTTT.

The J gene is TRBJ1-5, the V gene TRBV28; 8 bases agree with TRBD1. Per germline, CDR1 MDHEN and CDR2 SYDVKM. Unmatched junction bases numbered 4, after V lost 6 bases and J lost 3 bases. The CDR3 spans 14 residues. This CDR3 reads CASSQTGVNQPQHF. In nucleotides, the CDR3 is TGTGCCAGCAGCCAGACAGGGGTCAATCAGCCCCAGCATTTT.

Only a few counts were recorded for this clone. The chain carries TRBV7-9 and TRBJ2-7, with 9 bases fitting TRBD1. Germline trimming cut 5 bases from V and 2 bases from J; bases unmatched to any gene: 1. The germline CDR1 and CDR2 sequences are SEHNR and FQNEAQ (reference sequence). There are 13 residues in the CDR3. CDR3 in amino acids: CASSRDRAYEQYF. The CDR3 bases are TGTGCCAGCAGCCGGGACAGGGCCTACGAGCAGTACTTC.

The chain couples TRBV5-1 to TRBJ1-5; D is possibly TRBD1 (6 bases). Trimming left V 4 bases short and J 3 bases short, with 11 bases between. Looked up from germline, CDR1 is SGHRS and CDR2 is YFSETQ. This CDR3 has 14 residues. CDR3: CASSPTGINQPQHF. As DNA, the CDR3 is TGCGCCAGCAGCCCGACAGGAATCAATCAGCCCCAGCATTTT. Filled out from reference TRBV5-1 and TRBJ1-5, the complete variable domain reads KAGVTQTPRYLIKTRGQQVTLSCSPISGHRSVSWYQQTPGQGLQFLFEYFSETQRNKGNFPGRFSGRQFSNSRSEMNVSTLELGDSALYLCASSPTGINQPQHFGDGTRLSIL.

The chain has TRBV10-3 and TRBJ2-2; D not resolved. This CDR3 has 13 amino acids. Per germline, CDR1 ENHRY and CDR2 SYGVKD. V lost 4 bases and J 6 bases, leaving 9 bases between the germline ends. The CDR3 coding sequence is TGTGCCATCAGTGGAGAACCTCCCGGGGAGCTGTTTTTT. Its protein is CAISGEPPGELFF.

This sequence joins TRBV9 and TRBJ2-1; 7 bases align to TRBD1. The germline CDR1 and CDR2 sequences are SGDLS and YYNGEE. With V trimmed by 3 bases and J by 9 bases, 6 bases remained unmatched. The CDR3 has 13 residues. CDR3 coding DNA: TGTGCCAGCAGCGGACCAAGGGGGCTTGAGCAGTTCTTC. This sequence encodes CASSGPRGLEQFF.